This entry lists 17 T cell receptor beta chains sequenced from one sample in a study of cytotoxic CD8 clonotypes in ibrutinib-treated CLL. TCRdb keeps only in-frame clones here, not all; method: immunoSEQ multiplex PCR. The sample contains 110,000 to 150,000 clones, about 76% of which appear only once. Source: PBMCs, taken after 24 months of ibrutinib treatment. These receptors were collected from a human donor with chronic lymphocytic leukemia.

With respect to this clone: This may stem from a read error, because a much larger clone lies one nucleotide away. The chain is built from TRBV6-6 and TRBJ1-6; no clear D gene. The CDR3 spans 13 residues. V was cut by 2 bases and J by 7 bases, with 6 bases left in between. CDR1 is MNHNY and CDR2 is SVGAGI in the germline V gene (reference sequence). CDR3 sequence reads: CASSYDGNSPLHF. The CDR3 DNA sequence: TGTGCCAGCAGTTACGATGGGAATTCACCCCTCCACTTT.

The rearrangement joins TRBV6-6 to TRBJ2-7, with D perhaps being TRBD1 or TRBD2 (5 bases each). This CDR3 has 15 amino acids. V was pared by 6 bases and J by 5 bases, with 20 bases between. The germline CDR1 and CDR2 sequences are MNHNY and SVGAGI (reference sequence). CDR3 amino acids: CASRPRDLLGDEQYF. Here the CDR3 DNA reads TGTGCCAGCAGGCCCCGGGACCTTTTAGGAGACGAGCAGTACTTC.

The rearrangement uses TRBV2 and TRBJ2-2; D is possibly TRBD1 (5 bases). The germline V gene has CDR1 SNHLY and CDR2 FYNNEI. The CDR3 is made up of 14 amino acids. Trimming removed 4 bases from V and 8 bases from J, with 14 bases in between. CDR3 region: CASSAGRAQGELFF. The CDR3 nucleotides are TGTGCCAGCAGTGCTGGCAGGGCCCAGGGGGAGCTGTTTTTT.

The V gene is TRBV6-6, the J gene TRBJ1-2, with a tentative D call TRBD1 (5 bases). CDR1 and CDR2 (germline): MNHNY, SVGAGI (reference sequence). V gave up 4 bases and J gave up 2 bases, with 11 bases separating them. The CDR3 spans 14 residues. The CDR3 protein is CASSLGESNYGYTF. CDR3 DNA: TGTGCCAGCAGTTTGGGGGAATCAAACTATGGCTACACCTTC.

This sequence joins TRBV4-2 and TRBJ2-2; the D is unclear. Germline V gene data show CDR1 as LGHNA and CDR2 as YNFKEQ. The CDR3 runs 15 residues. Deletions cut 6 bases from V and 2 bases from J, with 13 bases between. The CDR3 loop is CASRLGLTNTGELFF. DNA of the CDR3: TGTGCCAGCAGGCTGGGTCTAACCAACACCGGGGAGCTGTTTTTT.

This chain uses TRBV6-1 with TRBJ2-7; D is unclear. V was trimmed by 1 base and J by 3 bases, leaving 10 bases between them. The CDR3 runs 14 residues. Germline lookup yields CDR1 MNHNS and CDR2 SASEGT. CDR3 protein: CASSEGRVDYEQYF. The CDR3 DNA sequence: TGTGCCAGCAGTGAAGGCCGCGTGGACTACGAGCAGTACTTC.

V usage is TRBV19 and J usage is TRBJ2-7; weak D call: TRBD1 (6 bases). Germline loops: CDR1 LNHDA, CDR2 SQIVND (reference sequence). The CDR3 spans 12 residues. Trimming left V 9 bases short and J 4 bases short, with 13 bases between. CDR3 amino acids: CASRDQGYEQYF. CDR3 in DNA: TGTGCCAGCAGGGACCAGGGGTACGAGCAGTACTTC.

With respect to this clone: At one end the junction does not follow the germline gene, possibly because of a read error. The chain couples TRBV7-7 to TRBJ2-5, with 15 bases that match TRBD2. CDR3 length equals 16 residues. Per germline, CDR1 SSHAT and CDR2 FNYEAQ (reference sequence). CDR3 sequence: CASSPGTSGGQETQYF. In nucleotides, the CDR3 is TGTGCTAGCAGCCCCGGGACTAGCGGGGGGCAAGAGACCCAGTACTTC. Variable domain in full (rest from reference TRBV7-7 and TRBJ2-5): GAGVSQSPRYKVTKRGQDVTLRCDPISSHATLYWYQQALGQGPEFLTYFNYEAQPDKSGLPSDRFSAERPEGSISTLTIQRTEQRDSAMYRCASSPGTSGGQETQYFGPGTRLLVL.

The chain employs TRBV9 and TRBJ1-2; 11 nucleotides agree with TRBD1. The germline V gene encodes CDR1 SGDLS and CDR2 YYNGEE. The CDR3 is 16 residues long. The trim removed 4 bases at V and 7 bases at J, leaving 12 bases unmatched. CDR3 sequence: CASSPRTGGAVFGYTF. In DNA, the CDR3 is TGTGCCAGCAGCCCACGGACAGGGGGCGCGGTCTTTGGCTACACCTTC.

This clone showed up just once. Distinct nucleotide sequences in the sample also encode this CDR3. This rearrangement joins TRBV11-2 to TRBJ2-1, with 7 positions matching TRBD2. This CDR3 region has 15 residues. The junction had 3 bases not matched to a gene; V was cut back by 1 base and J by 3 bases. CDR1 is SGHAT, CDR2 FQNNGV, per germline. The CDR3 nucleotides are TGTGCCAGCAGCTTAGTGTGGGGGGGCTACAATGAGCAGTTCTTC. Its translation: CASSLVWGGYNEQFF.

J is TRBJ2-7 and V is TRBV6-5; D is possibly TRBD1 (5 bases). The germline V and J ends were trimmed by 2 bases and 4 bases, with 12 bases remaining between them. The CDR3 has 14 residues. Germline V gene data show CDR1 as MNHEY and CDR2 as SVGAGI. The CDR3 loop reads CASSYGQGNYEQYF. The CDR3, as DNA: TGTGCCAGCAGTTACGGCCAGGGAAATTACGAGCAGTACTTC.

This clone was recorded a few times. The V and J genes are TRBV27 and TRBJ1-5, with a possible D match to TRBD1 (5 bases). Per germline, CDR1 MNHEY and CDR2 SMNVEV (reference sequence). Trimming stripped 2 bases from V and 6 bases from J, with 11 bases between. The CDR3 has 14 residues. CDR3: CASSLGGRGQPQHF. CDR3 coding DNA: TGTGCCAGCAGTTTAGGCGGGAGGGGTCAGCCCCAGCATTTT.

CDR3 sequence reads: CASSLHPAGRGTDTQYF. DNA for the CDR3: TGTGCCAGCAGCTTACACCCAGCGGGACGCGGGACAGATACGCAGTATTTT. The J gene is TRBJ2-3, the V gene TRBV11-3; 7 bases fit TRBD2. Germline-derived CDR1 and CDR2 are SGHNT and YENEEA. Germline trimming cut 2 bases from V and 3 bases from J; bases unmatched to any gene: 11. The CDR3 is 17 amino acids.

Comment on this clone: Other DNA sequences in this specimen translate into the identical CDR3. The chain links TRBV28 to TRBJ2-7, with D perhaps assigned TRBD1 or TRBD2 (5 bases each). From germline, CDR1 is MDHEN and CDR2 SYDVKM. Trimming took off 5 bases at V and 9 bases at J, with 14 bases between the two ends. CDR3 size: 12 residues. In DNA form, the CDR3 reads TGTGCCAGCAGTCCTCCCCGGGGCGGGCAGTACTTC. Protein product: CASSPPRGGQYF. The full variable domain, in which reference TRBV28 and TRBJ2-7 provide the parts outside the CDR3, is DVKVTQSSRYLVKRTGEKVFLECVQDMDHENMFWYRQDPGLGLRLIYFSYDVKMKEKGDIPEGYSVSREKKERFSLILESASTNQTSMYLCASSPPRGGQYFGPGTRLTVT.

The chain carries TRBV10-3 and TRBJ2-4, with D possibly being TRBD1 (5 bases). The CDR3 covers 12 residues. V was shortened by 10 bases and J by 1 base, with 8 bases between the two germline ends. Per the germline V gene, CDR1 is ENHRY and CDR2 is SYGVKD. The CDR3, as DNA: TGTGCCACCCAGGGTGCCAAAAACATTCAGTACTTC. Translation: CATQGAKNIQYF.

The chain uses TRBV2 and TRBJ1-2, with D possibly TRBD1 on 6 matching bases. Germline loops: CDR1 SNHLY, CDR2 FYNNEI. This CDR3 has 12 amino acids. V lost 6 bases to trimming and J lost 6 bases, with 11 bases between them. The CDR3 DNA is TGTGCCAGCAGCAGGGGATGGGATGGCTACACCTTC. It codes for CASSRGWDGYTF.

This clone occurred once. The chain recombines TRBV5-4 with TRBJ2-2, with TRBD2 matching 11 bases. Germline assignment: CDR1 SGHNT and CDR2 YYREEE (reference sequence). J lost 5 bases, V lost 3 bases, and 6 bases had no gene match. The CDR3 runs 16 residues. The CDR3 spells CASSSALAGETGELFF. CDR3 nucleotide sequence: TGTGCCAGCAGCTCGGCACTAGCGGGGGAGACCGGGGAGCTGTTTTTT. The variable domain in full, completed from reference TRBV5-4 and TRBJ2-2, reads ETGVTQSPTHLIKTRGQQVTLRCSSQSGHNTVSWYQQALGQGPQFIFQYYREEENGRGNFPPRFSGLQFPNYSSELNVNALELDDSALYLCASSSALAGETGELFFGEGSRLTVL.